This T cell receptor (beta chain) came from a study of blood T cell repertoires in COVID-19. The wider study: The United States, Italy and Spain provided the acute and convalescent COVID-19 samples. From T cells, B-cell-depleted T cells, or PBMCs came the material, which was cDNA or gDNA.

Germline V lookup: CDR1 MNHEY, CDR2 SVGEGT. V shed 2 bases and J shed 6 bases, with 8 bases lying between them. The CDR3 has 13 residues. Methods used by the authors: Reference gene primer amplification gave nucleated cell count estimates. Sequencing used immunoSEQ multiplex PCR; TCRdb keeps in-frame clones, though not all of them. Clone size and V and J calls were adopted from that table, with D and trimming inferred from the DNA. Here the sample spans approximately 150,000 clones, 70% to 90% being singletons. Sequences were obtained from peripheral blood. The rearrangement joins TRBV6-2 or TRBV6-3 to TRBJ1-5, with D unresolved. The source is a man between 65 and 85 years old with active COVID-19. In nucleotides, the CDR3 is TGTGCCAGCAGTTACGGAGGTACTCAGCCCCAGCATTTT. Amino acid sequence: CASSYGGTQPQHF.